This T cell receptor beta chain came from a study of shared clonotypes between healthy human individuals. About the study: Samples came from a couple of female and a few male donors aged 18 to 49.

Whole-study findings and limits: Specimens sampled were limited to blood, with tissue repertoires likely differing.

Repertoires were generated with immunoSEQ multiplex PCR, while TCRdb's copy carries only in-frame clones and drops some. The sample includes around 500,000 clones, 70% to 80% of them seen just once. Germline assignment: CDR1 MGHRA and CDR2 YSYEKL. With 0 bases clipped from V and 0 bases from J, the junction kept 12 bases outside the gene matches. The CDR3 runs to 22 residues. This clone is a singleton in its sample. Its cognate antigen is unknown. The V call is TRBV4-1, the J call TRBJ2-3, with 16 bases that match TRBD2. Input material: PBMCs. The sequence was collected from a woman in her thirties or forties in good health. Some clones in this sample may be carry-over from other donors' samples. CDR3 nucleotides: TGCGCCAGCAGCCAAGAGGGACTAGCGGGAGGGCGGTTAGTCCCAAGCACAGATACGCAGTATTTT. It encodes CASSQEGLAGGRLVPSTDTQYF.